This T cell receptor beta chain was documented in a study of shared clonotypes between healthy human individuals. Across the whole study: Three plates each covered CD4 naive and memory; CD8 naive two, CD8 memory one. Findings and limits, study-wide: Generally, naive subsets (rather than memory subsets) showed larger estimated richness.

The length of the CDR3 is 16 residues. V lost 5 bases, J lost 1 base, and 16 bases lay in between. CDR1 is LNHNV, CDR2 YYDKDF, per germline (reference sequence). Some clones are missing from TCRdb's copy, which holds only in-frame ones; the method was immunoSEQ multiplex PCR. The data show nearly 1 million clones, over 60% seen once. The table lists this clone with a count of one. Its antigen remains unidentified. The sequencing sample was made of memory CD4+ T cells sorted from blood. This sample's subset: CD45RA-negative fraction. This chain joins TRBV15 and TRBJ2-3; D may be TRBD2 (6 bases). This TCR derives from a man between 18 and 35 years old in good health. The CDR3: CATSRGSPGGTDTQYF. CDR3 nucleotide sequence: TGTGCCACCAGCCGAGGGTCCCCGGGAGGCACAGATACGCAGTATTTT.